The 7 T cell receptor beta chains below come from one sample, sequenced in a study of identifying expanded T cells in peripheral blood. Method: immunoSEQ multiplex PCR; TCRdb's copy keeps in-frame clones and lacks some. Here the sample spans about 94,000 clones, approximately 86% being singletons. The sequencing sample was made of blood. The receptor set was obtained from a person between 18 and 75 years old in good health.

This chain uses TRBV10-3 with TRBJ2-7, with D possibly being TRBD2 (5 bases). Germline CDR1 and CDR2: ENHRY and SYGVKD. The CDR3 spans 13 residues. V was cut by 0 bases and J by 4 bases, with 7 bases left in between. CDR3 loop: CAISESGGYEQYF. In DNA form, the CDR3 reads TGTGCCATCAGTGAGTCGGGCGGGTACGAGCAGTACTTC.

This clone has just one count. At one of its ends the junction is not consistent with the germline gene, which may arise from a read error. The genes are TRBV7-2 and TRBJ2-5; D might be TRBD2 (6 bases). The CDR3 covers 13 residues. From germline, CDR1 is SGHTA and CDR2 FQGNSA. The CDR3 DNA sequence: TGTGCCAGCAGCTTTGGTAGCGGCCCCGATCTACACTTC. The encoded protein is CASSFGSGPDLHF.

The genes are TRBV6-5 and TRBJ2-1, with D possibly matching TRBD2 (5 bases). The CDR3 runs 15 residues. Germline lookup yields CDR1 MNHEY and CDR2 SVGAGI. V lost 6 bases, J lost 2 bases, and 14 bases lay in between. The CDR3 protein is CASSPSNGAYNEQFF. Written as DNA, the CDR3 is TGTGCCAGCAGCCCAAGTAACGGGGCCTACAATGAGCAGTTCTTC.

CDR3 in amino acids: CASSFSQGYQETQYF. The CDR3 DNA is TGTGCCAGCAGCTTTTCTCAGGGGTACCAAGAGACCCAGTACTTC. This rearrangement joins TRBV5-6 to TRBJ2-5, with D possibly matching TRBD1 (6 bases). This CDR3 comprises 15 residues. Germline CDR1 SGHDT, CDR2 YYEEEE. V gave up 2 bases and J gave up 0 bases, with 11 bases separating them.

The V gene is TRBV4-2, the J gene TRBJ2-7, with 7 bases lining up with TRBD1. The CDR3 is 16 amino acids. CDR1 is LGHNA and CDR2 is YNFKEQ in the germline V gene. The trim removed 2 bases at V and 5 bases at J, leaving 12 bases unmatched. For the CDR3, the DNA is TGTGCCAGCAGCCAACGGGACAGAAGGGCAGGGGACGAGCAGTACTTC. It specifies CASSQRDRRAGDEQYF.

The table lists this clone with a count of one. The rearrangement uses TRBV5-1 and TRBJ1-2, with D possibly TRBD1 on 5 matching bases. The germline CDR1 and CDR2 sequences are SGHRS and YFSETQ. The CDR3 has 14 amino acids. V was shortened by 4 bases and J by 8 bases, with 18 bases between the two germline ends. The CDR3: CASSGQGREGGYTF. CDR3 bases: TGCGCCAGCAGCGGCCAGGGCCGGGAGGGAGGCTACACCTTC.

The chain carries TRBV14 and TRBJ2-7; TRBD2 aligns across 12 bases. From germline, CDR1 is SGHDN and CDR2 FVKESK. The V gene end was trimmed by 3 bases and the J gene end by 5 bases; junction bases not matched to a gene: 5. The CDR3 is 15 residues long. For the CDR3, the DNA is TGTGCCAGCAGCCAGACTAGCGGGGGCGTCAACGAGCAGTACTTC. Its protein product is CASSQTSGGVNEQYF.